This T cell receptor beta chain appears in the sequencing data of a study of STAT5B mutations in CD4+ large granular lymphocyte leukemia. Broader study findings: CD4-sorted patient repertoires seemed more clonal than healthy CD4+ repertoires. Higher CD4+ than CD8+ T-LGLL clonality might reflect small sample size.

This was a survey-level run. The data were produced by immunoSEQ multiplex PCR, yet TCRdb's version contains in-frame clones alone and is incomplete. The sample holds some 45,000 clones, approximately 83% seen once. With respect to this clone: The antigen is not known.

The sequence came from a human donor in good health. The sample was CD4+ T cells from blood buffy coats.

The CDR3 here is CASSPGTGLETQYF. In DNA form, the CDR3 reads TGTGCCAGCAGTCCCGGGACAGGGTTGGAGACCCAGTACTTC. The chain is built from TRBV7-6 and TRBJ2-5, with TRBD1 matching 9 bases. The CDR3 has 14 amino acids. V trimming: 6 bases; J trimming: 5 bases; junction bases outside the gene matches: 7. Germline lookup yields CDR1 SGHVS and CDR2 FNYEAQ.